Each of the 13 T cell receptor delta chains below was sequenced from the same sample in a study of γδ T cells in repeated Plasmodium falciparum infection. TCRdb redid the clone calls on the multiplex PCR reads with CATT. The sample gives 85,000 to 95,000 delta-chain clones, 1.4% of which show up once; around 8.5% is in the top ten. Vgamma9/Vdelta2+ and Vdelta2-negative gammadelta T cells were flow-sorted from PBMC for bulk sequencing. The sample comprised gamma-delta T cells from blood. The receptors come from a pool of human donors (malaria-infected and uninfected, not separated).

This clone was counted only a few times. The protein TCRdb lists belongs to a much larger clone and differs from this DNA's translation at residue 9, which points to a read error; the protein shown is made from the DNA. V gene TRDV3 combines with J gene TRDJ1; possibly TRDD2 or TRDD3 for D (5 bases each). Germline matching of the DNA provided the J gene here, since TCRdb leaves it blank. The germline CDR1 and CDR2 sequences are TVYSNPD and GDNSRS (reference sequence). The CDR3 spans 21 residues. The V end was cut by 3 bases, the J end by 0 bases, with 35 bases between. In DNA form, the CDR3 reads TGTGCCTTCCCTGATACCCTACTGAGGGACCCAAATCACTCGTACACCGATAAACTCATCTTT. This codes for CAFPDTLLRDPNHSYTDKLIF.

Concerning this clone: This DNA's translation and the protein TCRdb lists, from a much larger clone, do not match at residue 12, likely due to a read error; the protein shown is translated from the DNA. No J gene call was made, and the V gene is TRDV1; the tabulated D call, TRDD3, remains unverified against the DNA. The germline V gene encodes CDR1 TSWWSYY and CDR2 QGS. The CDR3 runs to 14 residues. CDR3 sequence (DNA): TGTGCTCTCCTGCCGTGGGGATCTACCGATAAACCCATCTTT. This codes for CALLPWGSTDKPIF.

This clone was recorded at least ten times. CDR3 bases: TGTGCTCTTGGGTCTACTTCGCGCGAAGACGCGCCTCCAACGAACACCGATAAACTCATCTTT. It encodes CALGSTSREDAPPTNTDKLIF. The chain carries TRDV1 and TRDJ1; D gene ambiguous. Trimming pared 5 bases from V and 0 bases from J, leaving 31 bases between. The CDR3 contains 21 residues. The germline gives CDR1 TSWWSYY, CDR2 QGS.

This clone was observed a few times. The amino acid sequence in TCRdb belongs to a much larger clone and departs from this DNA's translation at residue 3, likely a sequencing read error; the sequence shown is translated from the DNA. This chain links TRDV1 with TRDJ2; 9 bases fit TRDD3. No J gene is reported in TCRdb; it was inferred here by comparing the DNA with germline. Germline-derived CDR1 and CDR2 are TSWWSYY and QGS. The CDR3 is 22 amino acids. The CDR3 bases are TGTGCTCATGGGGTACCTTCCTTGACAGTACTGGGGGACCTCACTTTGACAGCACAACTCTTCTTT. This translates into CAHGVPSLTVLGDLTLTAQLFF.

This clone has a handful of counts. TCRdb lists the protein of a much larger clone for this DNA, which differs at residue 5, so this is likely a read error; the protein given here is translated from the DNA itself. For the CDR3, the DNA is TGTGCCTGTGACCCCCTTGGTGTGGGGGACCATAAACTCATCTTT. Translating gives CACDPLGVGDHKLIF. V is TRDV2 and J is TRDJ1, with 7 positions matching TRDD3. J gave up 6 bases and V 3 bases, and 12 bases lay outside the gene matches. This CDR3 spans 15 amino acids. The V gene's germline CDR1 is GEAIGNYY and CDR2 EKD.

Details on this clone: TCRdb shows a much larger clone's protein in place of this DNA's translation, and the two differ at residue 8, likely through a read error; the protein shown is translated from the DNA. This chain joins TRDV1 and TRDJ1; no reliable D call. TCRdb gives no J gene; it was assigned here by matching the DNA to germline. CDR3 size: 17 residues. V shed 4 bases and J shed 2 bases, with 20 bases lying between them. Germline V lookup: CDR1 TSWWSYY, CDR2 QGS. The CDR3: CALGAPPFPRRTDKLIF. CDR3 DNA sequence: TGTGCTCTTGGGGCTCCCCCGTTCCCAAGGAGGACCGATAAACTCATCTTT.

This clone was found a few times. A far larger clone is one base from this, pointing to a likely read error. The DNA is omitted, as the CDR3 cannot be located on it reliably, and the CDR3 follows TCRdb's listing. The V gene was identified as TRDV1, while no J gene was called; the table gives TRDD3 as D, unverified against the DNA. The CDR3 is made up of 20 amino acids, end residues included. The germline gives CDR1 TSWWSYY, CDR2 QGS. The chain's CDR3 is CALGESTFPLPQLYCCKLIF.

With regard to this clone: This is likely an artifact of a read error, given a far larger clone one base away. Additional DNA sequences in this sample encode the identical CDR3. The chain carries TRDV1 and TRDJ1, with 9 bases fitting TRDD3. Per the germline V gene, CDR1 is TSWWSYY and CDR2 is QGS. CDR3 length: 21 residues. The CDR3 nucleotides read TGTGCTCTTGGGGAACTTCCTGGTAGATTGAATGCTGGGGGATGGGGCGATAAGCTCATCTTT. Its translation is CALGELPGRLNAGGWGDKLIF.

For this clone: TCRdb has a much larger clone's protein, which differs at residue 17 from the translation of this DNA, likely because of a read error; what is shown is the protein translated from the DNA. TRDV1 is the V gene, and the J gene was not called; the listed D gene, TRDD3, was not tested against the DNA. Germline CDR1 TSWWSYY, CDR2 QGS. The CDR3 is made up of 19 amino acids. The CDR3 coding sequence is TGTGCTCTTGGGGAACCGATTTTGAGGGGGACCTCCGGAACCGATAAACCCATCTTT. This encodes CALGEPILRGTSGTDKPIF.

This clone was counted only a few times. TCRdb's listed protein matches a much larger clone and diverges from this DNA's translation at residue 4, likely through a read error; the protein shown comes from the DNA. The DNA for the CDR3 is TGTGCTCTTAGGAACACTTACGGTTGGTGTGGAAAACGCCTTTACACCGATAAACTCATCTTT. Amino acid sequence: CALRNTYGWCGKRLYTDKLIF. The V and J genes are TRDV1 and TRDJ1; D is ambiguous. This CDR3 is 21 amino acids long. The V end lost 8 bases, the J end lost 0 bases, and 34 bases lay between the germline ends. Per the germline V gene, CDR1 is TSWWSYY and CDR2 is QGS.

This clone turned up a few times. Written as DNA, the CDR3 is TGTGCTCTTGGGAACTTTCCTACCGCCTACTGGACCGATAAACTCATCTTT. It codes for CALGNFPTAYWTDKLIF. This chain uses TRDV1 with TRDJ1; 7 bases line up with TRDD2. TCRdb does not report a J gene; here it was assigned by matching the DNA to germline references. The ends lost 5 bases at V and 2 bases at J; junction bases unmatched: 14. There are 17 residues in the CDR3. Germline V gives CDR1 TSWWSYY, CDR2 QGS.

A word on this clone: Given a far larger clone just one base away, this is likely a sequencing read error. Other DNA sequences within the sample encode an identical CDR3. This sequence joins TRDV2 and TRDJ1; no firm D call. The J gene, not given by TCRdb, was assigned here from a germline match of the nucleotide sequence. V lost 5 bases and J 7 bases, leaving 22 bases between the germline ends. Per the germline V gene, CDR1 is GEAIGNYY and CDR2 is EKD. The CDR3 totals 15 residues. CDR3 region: CACVRTESYGPKLIF. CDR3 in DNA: TGTGCCTGTGTCCGCACAGAGTCGTACGGGCCTAAACTCATCTTT.

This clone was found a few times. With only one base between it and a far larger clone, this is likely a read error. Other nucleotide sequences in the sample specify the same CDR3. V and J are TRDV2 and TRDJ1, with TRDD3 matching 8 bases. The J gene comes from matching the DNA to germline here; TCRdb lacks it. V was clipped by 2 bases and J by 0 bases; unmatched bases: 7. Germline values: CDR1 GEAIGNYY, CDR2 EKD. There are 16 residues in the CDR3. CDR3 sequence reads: CACDRGGITYTDKLIF. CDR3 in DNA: TGTGCCTGTGACAGGGGGGGGATAACGTACACCGATAAACTCATCTTT.